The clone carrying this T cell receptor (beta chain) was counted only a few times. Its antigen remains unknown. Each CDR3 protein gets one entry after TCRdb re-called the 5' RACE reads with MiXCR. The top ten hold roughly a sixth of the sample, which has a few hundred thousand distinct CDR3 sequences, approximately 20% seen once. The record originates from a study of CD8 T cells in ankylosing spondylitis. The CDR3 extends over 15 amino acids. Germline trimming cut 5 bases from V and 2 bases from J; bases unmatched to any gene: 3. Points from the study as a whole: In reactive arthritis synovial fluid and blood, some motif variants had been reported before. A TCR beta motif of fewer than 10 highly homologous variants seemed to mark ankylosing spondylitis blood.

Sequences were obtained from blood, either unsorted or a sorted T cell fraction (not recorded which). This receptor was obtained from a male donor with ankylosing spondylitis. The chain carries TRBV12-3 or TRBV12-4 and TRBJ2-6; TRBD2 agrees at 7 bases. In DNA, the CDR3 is TGTGCCAGCAGTGGGGGGGGAACTGGGGCCAACGTCCTGACTTTC. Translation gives CASSGGGTGANVLTF.